This T cell receptor beta chain was identified during a study of blood T cell repertoires in COVID-19. Data came from immunoSEQ multiplex PCR; TCRdb stores just in-frame clones and leaves some out. The table has about 480,000 clones, approximately 88% seen once. This CDR3 spans 15 amino acids. V dropped 5 bases and J dropped 1 base, with 14 bases sitting between them. Per germline, CDR1 SGHVS and CDR2 FQNEAQ. The cohort comprised adults aged roughly 18 to 95 years residing in approximately 25 US areas. Material: PBMCs or T cells enriched from blood (not recorded which). This TCR derives from a middle-aged woman who had recovered from COVID-19. The chain links TRBV7-8 to TRBJ2-5; possible D gene TRBD1, 5 bases. CDR3 nucleotides: TGTGCCAGCAGCCCTTATTTTCAGGGCCAAGAGACCCAGTACTTC. It yields the protein CASSPYFQGQETQYF.